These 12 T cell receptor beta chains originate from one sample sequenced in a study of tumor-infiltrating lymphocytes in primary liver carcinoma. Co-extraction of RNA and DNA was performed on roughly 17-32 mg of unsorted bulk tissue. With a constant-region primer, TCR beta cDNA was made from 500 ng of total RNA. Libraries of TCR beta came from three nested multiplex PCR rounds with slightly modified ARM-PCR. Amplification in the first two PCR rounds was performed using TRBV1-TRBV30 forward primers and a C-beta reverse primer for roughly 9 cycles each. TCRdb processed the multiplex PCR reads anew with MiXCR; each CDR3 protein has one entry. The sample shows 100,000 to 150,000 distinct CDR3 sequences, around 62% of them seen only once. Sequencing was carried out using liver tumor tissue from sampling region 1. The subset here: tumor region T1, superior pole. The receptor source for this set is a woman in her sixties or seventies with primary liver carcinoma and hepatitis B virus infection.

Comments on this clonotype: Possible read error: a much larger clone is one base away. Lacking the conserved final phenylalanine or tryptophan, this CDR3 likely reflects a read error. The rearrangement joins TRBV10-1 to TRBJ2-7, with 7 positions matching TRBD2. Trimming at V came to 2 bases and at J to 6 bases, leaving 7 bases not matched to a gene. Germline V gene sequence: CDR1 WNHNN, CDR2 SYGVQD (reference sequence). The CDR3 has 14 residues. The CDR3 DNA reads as TGCGCCAGCAGTGAGGGAACCGGACTAGTCGAGCAGTACATC. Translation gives CASSEGTGLVEQYI.

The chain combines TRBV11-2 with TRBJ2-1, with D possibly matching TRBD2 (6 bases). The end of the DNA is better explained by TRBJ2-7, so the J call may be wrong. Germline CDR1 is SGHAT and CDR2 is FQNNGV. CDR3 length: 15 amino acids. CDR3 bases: TGTGCCAGCGGACGGGGGTATGGTCCCTACAATGAGCAGTACTTC. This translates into CASGRGYGPYNEQYF.

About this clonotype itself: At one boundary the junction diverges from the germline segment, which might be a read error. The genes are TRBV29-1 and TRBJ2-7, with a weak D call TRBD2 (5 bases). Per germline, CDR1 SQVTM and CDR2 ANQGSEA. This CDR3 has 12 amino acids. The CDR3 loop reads CSVEGSFGGQYF. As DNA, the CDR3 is TGCAGCGTTGAAGGGTCCTTTGGCGGGCAGTATTTC.

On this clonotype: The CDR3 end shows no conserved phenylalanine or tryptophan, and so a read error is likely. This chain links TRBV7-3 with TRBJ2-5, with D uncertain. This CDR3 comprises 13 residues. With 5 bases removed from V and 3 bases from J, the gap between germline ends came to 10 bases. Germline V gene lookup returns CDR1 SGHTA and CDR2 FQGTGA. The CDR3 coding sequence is TGTGCCAGCAGCCCTCGGGCGAAAGAGACCCAGTACATC. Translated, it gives CASSPRAKETQYI.

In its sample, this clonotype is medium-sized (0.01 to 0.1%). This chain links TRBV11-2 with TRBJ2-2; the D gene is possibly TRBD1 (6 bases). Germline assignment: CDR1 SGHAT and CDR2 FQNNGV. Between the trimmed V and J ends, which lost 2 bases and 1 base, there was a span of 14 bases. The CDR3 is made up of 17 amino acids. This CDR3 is CASSLRVTGLNTGELFF. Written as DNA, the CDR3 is TGTGCCAGCAGCTTACGGGTGACAGGCTTGAACACCGGGGAGCTGTTTTTT.

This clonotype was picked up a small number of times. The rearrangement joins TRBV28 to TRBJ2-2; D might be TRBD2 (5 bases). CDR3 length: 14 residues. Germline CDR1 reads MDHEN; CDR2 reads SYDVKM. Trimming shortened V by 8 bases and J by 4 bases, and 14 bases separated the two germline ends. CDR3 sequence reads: CASRAGGPTGELFF. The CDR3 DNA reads TGTGCCAGCCGGGCCGGAGGCCCCACCGGGGAGCTGTTTTTT.

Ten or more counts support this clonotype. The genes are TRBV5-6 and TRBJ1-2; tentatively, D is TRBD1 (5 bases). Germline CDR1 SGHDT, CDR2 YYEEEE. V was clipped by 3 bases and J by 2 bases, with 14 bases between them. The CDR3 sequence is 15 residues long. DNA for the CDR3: TGTGCCAGCAGCTCGTTGGGGGTCATCAACTATGGCTACACCTTC. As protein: CASSSLGVINYGYTF.

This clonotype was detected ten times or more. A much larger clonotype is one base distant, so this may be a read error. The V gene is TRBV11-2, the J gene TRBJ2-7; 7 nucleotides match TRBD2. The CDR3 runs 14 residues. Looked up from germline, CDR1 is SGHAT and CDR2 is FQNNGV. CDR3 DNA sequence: TGTGCCAGCAGTCGGCTAGCGGACTCCTACGGGCAGTACTTC. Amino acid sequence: CASSRLADSYGQYF.

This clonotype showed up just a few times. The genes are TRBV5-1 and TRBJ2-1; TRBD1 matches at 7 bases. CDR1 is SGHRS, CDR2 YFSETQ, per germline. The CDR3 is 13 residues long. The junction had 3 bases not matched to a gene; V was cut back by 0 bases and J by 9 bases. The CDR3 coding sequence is TGCGCCAGCAGCTTGGAGGGGGCCGGTGAGCAGTTCTTC. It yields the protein CASSLEGAGEQFF.

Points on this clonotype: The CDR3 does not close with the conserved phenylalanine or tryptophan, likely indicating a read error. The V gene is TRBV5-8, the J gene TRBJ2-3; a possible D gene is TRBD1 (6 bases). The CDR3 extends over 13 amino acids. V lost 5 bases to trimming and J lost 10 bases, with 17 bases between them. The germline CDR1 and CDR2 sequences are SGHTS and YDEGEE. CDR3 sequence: CASRKIQGIAQYL. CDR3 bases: TGTGCCAGCAGAAAGATCCAGGGGATAGCGCAGTATTTA.

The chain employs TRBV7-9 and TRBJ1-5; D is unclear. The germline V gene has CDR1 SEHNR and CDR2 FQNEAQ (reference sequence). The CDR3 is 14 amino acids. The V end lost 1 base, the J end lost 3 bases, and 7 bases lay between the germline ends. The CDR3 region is CASSLGTDNQPQHF. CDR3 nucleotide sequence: TGTGCCAGCAGCTTAGGGACCGACAATCAGCCCCAGCATTTT. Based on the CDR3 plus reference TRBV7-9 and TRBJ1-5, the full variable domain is DTGVSQNPRHKITKRGQNVTFRCDPISEHNRLYWYRQTLGQGPEFLTYFQNEAQLEKSRLLSDRFSAERPKGSFSTLEIQRTEQGDSAMYLCASSLGTDNQPQHFGDGTRLSIL.

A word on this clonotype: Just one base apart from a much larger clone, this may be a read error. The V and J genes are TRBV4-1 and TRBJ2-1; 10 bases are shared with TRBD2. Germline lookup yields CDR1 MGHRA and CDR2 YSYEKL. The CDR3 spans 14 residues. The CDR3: CASSPRLAGNERFF. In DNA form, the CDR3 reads TGCGCCAGCAGCCCTCGACTAGCGGGCAATGAGCGGTTCTTC.